Listed below are T cell receptor beta chains from one sample, sequenced in a study of metastatic and nonmetastatic thyroid tumors. TCRdb reprocessed the PCR reads via MiXCR. The sample yields 30,000 to 40,000 clones, under 20% seen once. Sequencing was carried out using blood. The receptors were gathered from a female donor with papillary thyroid cancer or a benign thyroid nodule (not recorded which). Some clones in this sample may be carry-over from other donors' samples. CDR3s include the opening cysteine and the closing phenylalanine or tryptophan. A D gene is named only where the DNA matches it firmly. The size of a clone is reported for some rows only, either as once, few or many, or as a class for expanded clones.

size: many
D: NA
V: TRBV2
J: TRBJ2-1
CDR3: CASSERSVWEQFF
DNA: TGTGCCAGCAGTGAACGGTCCGTTTGGGAGCAGTTCTTC

size: many
D: NA
V: TRBV3-1
J: TRBJ2-7
CDR3: CASSQDLNRVLSYEQYF
DNA: TGTGCCAGCAGCCAAGACCTAAACAGGGTCCTGTCCTACGAGCAGTACTTC

size: many
D: TRBD2
V: TRBV19
J: TRBJ2-1
CDR3: CASSIDRAGGPGQFF
DNA: TGTGCCAGTAGTATAGATCGAGCGGGAGGGCCGGGGCAGTTCTTC

size: NA
D: TRBD2
V: TRBV10-3
J: TRBJ2-5
CDR3: CATSSGRETQYF
DNA: TGTGCCACCTCTAGCGGGAGAGAGACCCAGTACTTC

size: once
D: NA
V: TRBV7-8
J: TRBJ1-2
CDR3: CASSRQGPRKNYGYTF
DNA: TGTGCCAGCAGCCGCCAGGGACCGCGTAAAAACTATGGCTACACCTTC

size: medium-sized
D: NA
V: TRBV12-3/TRBV12-4
J: TRBJ1-6
CDR3: CASSFGQTGSPLHF
DNA: TGTGCCAGCAGTTTCGGACAGACGGGTTCACCCCTCCACTTT

size: many
D: NA
V: TRBV4-3
J: TRBJ2-1
CDR3: CASSQFKSDYNEQFF
DNA: TGCGCCAGCAGCCAATTTAAGTCCGACTACAATGAGCAGTTCTTC

size: few
D: TRBD1
V: TRBV28
J: TRBJ1-5
CDR3: CASGRYRGGRPQHF
DNA: TGTGCCAGCGGCCGGTACAGGGGCGGTCGGCCCCAGCATTTT

size: many
D: TRBD1
V: TRBV29-1
J: TRBJ2-3
CDR3: CSVVRTGRMADTQYF
DNA: TGCAGCGTTGTCCGGACAGGGAGGATGGCAGATACGCAGTATTTT

size: medium-sized
D: NA
V: TRBV27
J: TRBJ2-7
CDR3: CASSGSQYEQYF
DNA: TGTGCCAGCAGTGGTAGCCAATACGAGCAGTACTTC

size: many
D: TRBD1
V: TRBV6-1
J: TRBJ1-6
CDR3: CASSRQGANSPLHF
DNA: TGTGCCAGCAGCCGACAGGGGGCTAATTCACCCCTCCACTTT

size: NA
D: TRBD1
V: TRBV20-1
J: TRBJ1-2
CDR3: CSARARGLGGYTF
DNA: TGCAGTGCTAGAGCCAGGGGGCTTGGTGGCTACACCTTC

size: few
D: NA
V: TRBV28
J: TRBJ1-4
CDR3: CASSLAGQEKLFF
DNA: TGTGCCAGCAGTTTGGCGGGACAAGAAAAACTGTTTTTT

size: many
D: TRBD2
V: TRBV10-3
J: TRBJ2-1
CDR3: CAISGTSGSSDEQFF
DNA: TGTGCCATCAGTGGAACTAGCGGGAGCAGCGATGAGCAGTTCTTC

size: many
D: NA
V: TRBV28
J: TRBJ2-7
CDR3: CASSLGGGNEQYF
DNA: TGTGCCAGCAGTTTAGGAGGCGGGAACGAGCAGTACTTC

size: many
D: NA
V: TRBV20-1
J: TRBJ1-1
CDR3: CSARSLAHTEAFF
DNA: TGCAGTGCCCGGTCCCTAGCCCACACTGAAGCTTTCTTT

size: many
D: NA
V: TRBV18
J: TRBJ2-7
CDR3: CASSPRSRDTEYF
DNA: TGTGCCAGCTCGCCTCGAAGTCGAGACACCGAGTACTTC

size: once
D: TRBD1
V: TRBV30
J: TRBJ1-5
CDR3: CAWISGTARNQPQHF
DNA: TGTGCCTGGATATCCGGGACAGCTCGCAATCAGCCCCAGCATTTT

size: many
D: NA
V: TRBV9
J: TRBJ2-2
CDR3: CASSREWTLNTGELFF
DNA: TGTGCCAGCAGCCGCGAATGGACCCTTAACACCGGGGAGCTGTTTTTT

size: many
D: TRBD2
V: TRBV7-9
J: TRBJ2-1
CDR3: CASRHTSGTFNEQFF
DNA: TGTGCCAGCAGACATACTAGCGGGACTTTCAATGAGCAGTTCTTC

size: NA
D: TRBD1
V: TRBV4-2
J: TRBJ1-1
CDR3: CASSHDRGRRDTEAFF
DNA: TGTGCCAGCAGCCATGACAGGGGGCGCCGTGACACTGAAGCTTTCTTT

size: many
D: TRBD2
V: TRBV27
J: TRBJ2-3
CDR3: CASKGLAGVLDTQYF
DNA: TGTGCCAGCAAGGGACTAGCGGGAGTCCTAGATACGCAGTATTTT

size: many
D: NA
V: TRBV9
J: TRBJ2-2
CDR3: CASSVDSATGELFF
DNA: TGTGCCAGCAGCGTAGATAGCGCCACCGGGGAGCTGTTTTTT

size: NA
D: NA
V: TRBV12-3/TRBV12-4
J: TRBJ2-7
CDR3: CASSLEAAHYEQYF
DNA: TGTGCCAGCAGTTTAGAGGCAGCTCACTACGAGCAGTACTTC

size: many
D: NA
V: TRBV6-1
J: TRBJ1-5
CDR3: CASSVKGNANQPQHF
DNA: TGTGCCAGCAGTGTAAAAGGGAATGCAAATCAGCCCCAGCATTTT

size: medium-sized
D: NA
V: TRBV6-5
J: TRBJ1-6
CDR3: CASSRARGWGSDNSPLHF
DNA: TGTGCCAGCAGTCGGGCTAGAGGCTGGGGTTCCGATAATTCACCCCTCCACTTT